A selection of T cell receptor beta chains follows, all from one sample in a study of brain T cells in children with intractable seizures. Repertoires were generated with immunoSEQ multiplex PCR, while TCRdb's copy carries only in-frame clones and drops some. The sample has about 22,000 clones; approximately 94% are singletons. The sample in question was peripheral blood, obtained at surgery. The receptors come from a boy aged 5-17 years with focal cortical dysplasia and intractable seizures. CDR3s include the opening cysteine and the closing phenylalanine or tryptophan. The order of the fields is V gene, J gene, clone size, D gene, CDR3 protein, CDR3 DNA. D genes are given only for firm matches. Where a row states a size, it is once, few, many or the class of an expanded clone; other rows omit it.

v_call: TRBV27; j_call: TRBJ1-1; clone_size: NA; d_call: TRBD1; cdr3_aa: CASSYRQGHTEAFF; cdr3_nt: TGTGCCAGCAGTTACAGACAGGGCCACACTGAAGCTTTCTTT
v_call: TRBV27; j_call: TRBJ2-1; clone_size: NA; d_call: NA; cdr3_aa: CASSTGDGHNEQFF; cdr3_nt: TGTGCCAGCAGTACCGGGGACGGACACAATGAGCAGTTCTTC
v_call: TRBV10-3; j_call: TRBJ2-3; clone_size: NA; d_call: TRBD2; cdr3_aa: CAISEPFSGGDTDTQYF; cdr3_nt: TGTGCCATCAGTGAGCCTTTTAGCGGGGGAGACACAGATACGCAGTATTTT
v_call: TRBV5-4; j_call: TRBJ1-2; clone_size: few; d_call: TRBD1; cdr3_aa: CASSRRVPGTGDNYGYTF; cdr3_nt: TGTGCCAGCAGCCGTAGGGTTCCCGGGACAGGCGATAACTATGGCTACACCTTC
v_call: TRBV7-2; j_call: TRBJ2-6; clone_size: NA; d_call: TRBD1; cdr3_aa: CASSPTGGSGANVLTF; cdr3_nt: TGTGCCAGCAGTCCGACAGGGGGTTCTGGGGCCAACGTCCTGACTTTC
v_call: TRBV29-1; j_call: TRBJ2-1; clone_size: once; d_call: TRBD2; cdr3_aa: CSVALSGLGSYNEQFF; cdr3_nt: TGCAGCGTTGCTTTGAGCGGACTAGGATCCTACAATGAGCAGTTCTTC
v_call: TRBV2; j_call: TRBJ1-2; clone_size: NA; d_call: TRBD1; cdr3_aa: CASSAAGGHYGYTF; cdr3_nt: TGTGCCAGCAGTGCGGCAGGGGGCCACTATGGCTACACCTTC
v_call: TRBV5-6; j_call: TRBJ1-2; clone_size: few; d_call: TRBD1; cdr3_aa: CASSLWPGQSHYGYTF; cdr3_nt: TGTGCCAGCAGCTTATGGCCGGGACAGTCCCACTATGGCTACACCTTC
v_call: TRBV4-1; j_call: TRBJ2-3; clone_size: NA; d_call: TRBD2; cdr3_aa: CASSPSTSGGTDTQYF; cdr3_nt: TGCGCCAGCAGCCCGTCCACTAGCGGGGGCACAGATACGCAGTATTTT
v_call: TRBV18; j_call: TRBJ2-3; clone_size: NA; d_call: NA; cdr3_aa: CASSPPNLEFTDTQYF; cdr3_nt: TGTGCCAGCTCACCACCAAATCTAGAATTCACAGATACGCAGTATTTT
v_call: TRBV7-3; j_call: TRBJ2-3; clone_size: NA; d_call: NA; cdr3_aa: CASSIGSGPQYF; cdr3_nt: TGTGCCAGCAGCATTGGGTCTGGCCCGCAGTATTTT
v_call: TRBV5-1; j_call: TRBJ2-3; clone_size: NA; d_call: TRBD2; cdr3_aa: CASRASGDEDTQYF; cdr3_nt: TGCGCCAGCAGGGCTAGCGGGGATGAAGATACGCAGTATTTT
v_call: TRBV11-2; j_call: TRBJ2-5; clone_size: NA; d_call: NA; cdr3_aa: CASSFTLETQYF; cdr3_nt: TGTGCCAGCAGCTTTACGTTAGAGACCCAGTACTTC
v_call: TRBV5-6; j_call: TRBJ2-4; clone_size: NA; d_call: TRBD1; cdr3_aa: CASSLQGIQYF; cdr3_nt: TGTGCCAGCAGCCTACAGGGGATTCAGTACTTC
v_call: TRBV6-5; j_call: TRBJ1-1; clone_size: once; d_call: NA; cdr3_aa: CASSSRGANTEAFF; cdr3_nt: TGTGCCAGCAGTTCTCGAGGGGCGAACACTGAAGCTTTCTTT
v_call: TRBV10-2; j_call: TRBJ1-2; clone_size: NA; d_call: TRBD1; cdr3_aa: CASSESGDRNGYTF; cdr3_nt: TGCGCCAGCAGTGAGTCTGGGGACAGGAATGGCTACACCTTC
v_call: TRBV19; j_call: TRBJ1-5; clone_size: NA; d_call: TRBD1; cdr3_aa: CASSPWTGGSNQPQHF; cdr3_nt: TGTGCCAGTAGTCCGTGGACAGGGGGGTCCAATCAGCCCCAGCATTTT
v_call: TRBV15; j_call: TRBJ2-5; clone_size: NA; d_call: NA; cdr3_aa: CATSRTGLFEETQYF; cdr3_nt: TGTGCCACCAGCAGGACCGGACTATTCGAGGAGACCCAGTACTTC
v_call: TRBV7-2; j_call: TRBJ2-1; clone_size: NA; d_call: NA; cdr3_aa: CASSSWREPYNEQFF; cdr3_nt: TGTGCCAGCAGCTCTTGGCGGGAACCTTACAATGAGCAGTTCTTC
v_call: TRBV6-5; j_call: TRBJ2-7; clone_size: NA; d_call: NA; cdr3_aa: CASHRGKSRPYEQYF; cdr3_nt: TGTGCCAGCCACAGAGGGAAGAGTCGGCCCTACGAGCAGTACTTC
v_call: TRBV11-2; j_call: TRBJ2-3; clone_size: NA; d_call: TRBD2; cdr3_aa: CASSQRGGTDTQYF; cdr3_nt: TGTGCCAGCAGCCAGCGGGGGGGCACAGATACGCAGTATTTT
v_call: TRBV5-8; j_call: TRBJ2-7; clone_size: NA; d_call: TRBD1; cdr3_aa: CASSPDRGLEQYF; cdr3_nt: TGTGCCAGCAGCCCGGACAGGGGGCTCGAGCAGTACTTC
v_call: TRBV6-1; j_call: TRBJ1-5; clone_size: NA; d_call: TRBD1; cdr3_aa: CASSEWTGGFQPQHF; cdr3_nt: TGTGCCAGCAGTGAATGGACAGGGGGCTTTCAGCCCCAGCATTTT
v_call: TRBV6-4; j_call: TRBJ2-1; clone_size: once; d_call: NA; cdr3_aa: CASSERGSYNEQFF; cdr3_nt: TGTGCCAGCAGTGAGCGGGGCTCCTACAATGAGCAGTTCTTC
v_call: TRBV5-1; j_call: TRBJ2-7; clone_size: NA; d_call: NA; cdr3_aa: CASSTWGLGYEQYF; cdr3_nt: TGCGCCAGCAGCACGTGGGGGCTTGGGTACGAGCAGTACTTC